The 11 T cell receptor beta chains in this list originate from one sample, sequenced in a study of siplizumab effects on memory and regulatory T cells. Here immunoSEQ multiplex PCR was the method, and the copy in TCRdb shows in-frame clones only, minus some. The sample holds some 97,000 clones, around 90% seen once. The specimen was CD4+ T cells sorted from blood. Every receptor here comes from a human donor in good health. Some clones in this sample may be carry-over from other donors' samples.

The genes are TRBV4-1 and TRBJ2-3; D is unclear. V was shortened by 2 bases and J by 3 bases, with 27 bases between the two germline ends. The CDR3 covers 20 residues. The V gene's germline CDR1 is MGHRA and CDR2 YSYEKL. CDR3 region: CASSQIAVFEYRIRTDTQYF. The DNA for the CDR3 is TGCGCCAGCAGCCAAATAGCAGTGTTTGAGTATCGGATTCGTACAGATACGCAGTATTTT.

The V gene is TRBV14, the J gene TRBJ1-1, with 7 bases fitting TRBD1. V lost 5 bases, J lost 1 base, and 7 bases stayed unmatched. The CDR3 consists of 15 residues. Looked up from germline, CDR1 is SGHDN and CDR2 is FVKESK. CDR3: CASSNRRDRNTEAFF. CDR3 DNA: TGTGCCAGCAGCAATCGCCGGGACAGGAACACTGAAGCTTTCTTT.

This clone was seen once. V usage is TRBV5-6 and J usage is TRBJ1-2; D uncertain. This CDR3 comprises 14 residues. With 0 bases removed from V and 4 bases from J, the gap between germline ends came to 10 bases. CDR1 and CDR2 from the germline V gene are SGHDT and YYEEEE. In nucleotides, the CDR3 is TGTGCCAGCAGCTTGGGGGCAGCCTCCTATGGCTACACCTTC. Translation gives CASSLGAASYGYTF.

The V call is TRBV10-3, the J call TRBJ1-3; D is undetermined. The V end lost 0 bases, the J end lost 4 bases, and 10 bases lay between the germline ends. CDR3 length equals 15 residues. From germline, CDR1 is ENHRY and CDR2 SYGVKD. CDR3 DNA: TGTGCCATCAGTGAGTCGGTACGGGGAGGAAACACCATATATTTT. Translating it yields CAISESVRGGNTIYF.

The V call is TRBV2, the J call TRBJ2-3, with 10 positions matching TRBD2. The V gene's germline CDR1 is SNHLY and CDR2 FYNNEI. V trimming: 4 bases; J trimming: 2 bases; junction bases outside the gene matches: 3. There are 15 residues in the CDR3. For the CDR3, the DNA is TGTGCCAGCAGTGCTAGCGGGAGTGTCACAGATACGCAGTATTTT. Its translation: CASSASGSVTDTQYF.

The V and J genes are TRBV7-3 and TRBJ2-1; 9 nucleotides align to TRBD1. Germline V gene data show CDR1 as SGHTA and CDR2 as FQGTGA. CDR3 size: 15 residues. Germline trimming cut 4 bases from V and 6 bases from J; bases unmatched to any gene: 7. CDR3 DNA: TGTGCCAGCAGCTCGACAGGGGGGCTGGGCAATGAGCAGTTCTTC. This sequence encodes CASSSTGGLGNEQFF.

The chain has TRBV15 and TRBJ2-1; D uncertain. V was pared by 0 bases and J by 6 bases, with 12 bases between. The CDR3 loop spans 15 amino acids. Germline V gene lookup returns CDR1 LNHNV and CDR2 YYDKDF (reference sequence). This CDR3 is CATSRDLLESNEQFF. CDR3 nucleotides: TGTGCCACCAGCAGAGATTTGCTAGAAAGCAATGAGCAGTTCTTC.

This clone was counted only a few times. The V gene is TRBV5-1, the J gene TRBJ2-5, with 8 nucleotides matching TRBD1. The end of the DNA fits TRBJ2-7 better, so the J call may be wrong. CDR3 length: 16 amino acids. Germline V gives CDR1 SGHRS, CDR2 YFSETQ. The CDR3 loop is CASSLTQGALSYEQYF. In DNA, the CDR3 is TGCGCCAGCAGCTTAACTCAGGGGGCCCTTTCCTACGAGCAGTACTTC.

The chain joins TRBV7-3 to TRBJ2-1; 14 bases line up with TRBD2. With 4 bases clipped from V and 10 bases from J, the junction kept 3 bases outside the gene matches. The CDR3 has 14 amino acids. CDR1 and CDR2 from the germline V gene are SGHTA and FQGTGA. The DNA for the CDR3 is TGTGCCAGCAGCTCGGGACTAGCGGGAGCCGAGCAGTTCTTC. Translated, it gives CASSSGLAGAEQFF.

This chain uses TRBV23-1 with TRBJ2-7; a weak D match, TRBD2 (6 bases). TRBV23-1 is treated as an ORF (open reading frame) with a function not yet certain. V was pared by 6 bases and J by 0 bases, with 12 bases between. The CDR3 consists of 14 residues. This chain's CDR3 is CASSLGLNSYEQYF. CDR3 DNA sequence: TGCGCCAGCAGCCTGGGACTGAACTCCTACGAGCAGTACTTC.

This chain uses TRBV5-1 with TRBJ2-1, with D possibly TRBD2 on 6 matching bases. Trimming stripped 2 bases from V and 9 bases from J, with 12 bases between. Germline CDR1 is SGHRS and CDR2 is YFSETQ. The CDR3 runs to 13 residues. The CDR3 bases are TGCGCCAGCAGCTTTACTCTAGCGACTGAGCAGTTCTTC. This translates into CASSFTLATEQFF.